The entry that follows covers one TCR beta chain sequence. What it binds is not known. The sample is drawn from a study of cytotoxic CD8 clonotypes in ibrutinib-treated CLL. Study findings and constraints: Starting clonality was above that of age-matched healthy donors and tracked circulating CD8+ T-cell counts.

The assay was immunoSEQ multiplex PCR, and TCRdb's table has in-frame clones only and misses some. The sample has approximately 350,000 clones, 67% seen once; the top ten hold around 6.3%. Between the trimmed V and J ends, which lost 4 bases and 3 bases, there was a span of 11 bases. In germline, CDR1 is SGHAT, CDR2 FQNNGV. This CDR3 contains 14 residues. This TCR was sampled from a human donor with chronic lymphocytic leukemia. Sequences were derived from PBMCs, sampled after 36 months of ibrutinib treatment. The chain employs TRBV11-2 and TRBJ2-3; D remains ambiguous. Here the CDR3 DNA reads TGTGCCAGCAGCTCCGACGGTCGTACAGATACGCAGTATTTT. Protein sequence: CASSSDGRTDTQYF.